The TCR beta chain described here comes from a study of OX40 agonist ivuxolimab in advanced cancers. In the study overall: Ivuxolimab doses were 0.01, 0.1, 0.3, 1.5, 3 or 10 mg/kg every 2 weeks.

Clones were read by immunoSEQ multiplex PCR, and TCRdb kept only the in-frame ones, dropping some. The repertoire has 50,000 to 75,000 clones, 85% to 90% of them found once; the top ten carry about 0.77%. Trimming stripped 3 bases from V and 8 bases from J, with 14 bases between. This CDR3 contains 13 residues. CDR1 is SGHKS and CDR2 is YYEKEE in the germline V gene (reference sequence). V and J are TRBV5-5 and TRBJ1-1, with D perhaps TRBD1 (6 bases). Sample: CD4+ or CD8+ T cells sorted from blood, taken in a trial of the OX40 agonist ivuxolimab. This TCR came from an adult with an advanced solid tumor such as melanoma, head and neck, liver or kidney cancer. CDR3 sequence reads: CASSSPVDSEAFF. CDR3 in DNA: TGTGCCAGCAGCTCCCCAGTGGACAGCGAAGCTTTCTTT.